The present entry profiles one T cell receptor (beta chain) with its context. This specimen comes from a study of blood T cell repertoires in COVID-19. Study details: T cells, B-cell-depleted T cells, or PBMCs provided the cDNA or gDNA that served as material.

The repertoire was sequenced with immunoSEQ multiplex PCR; TCRdb's copy has only in-frame clones and lacks some. The sample records approximately 170,000 clones, 74% being singletons. Trimming removed 4 bases from V and 6 bases from J; junction bases left unmatched: 11. Germline V gives CDR1 MGHRA, CDR2 YSYEKL. The CDR3 sequence is 16 residues long. This sequence originates from an elderly woman with acute or convalescent COVID-19. V and J are TRBV4-1 and TRBJ1-5, with 8 nucleotides matching TRBD1. Sequenced material: peripheral blood. In DNA form, the CDR3 reads TGCGCCAGCAGCCCCGGACAGGGAAGGTTCACTCAGCCCCAGCATTTT. Protein: CASSPGQGRFTQPQHF.